Listed below are T cell receptor beta chains from one sample, sequenced in a study of beta chain features in type 1 diabetes. The repertoire was sequenced with immunoSEQ multiplex PCR; TCRdb's copy has only in-frame clones and lacks some. Among some 500,000 clones listed, 10% to 12% were seen once. Sequences were obtained from naive CD4+ T cells from blood. These receptors were taken from a woman between 18 and 29 years old in good health. Each CDR3 is given with its conserved first and last residue. The D gene is left open where the match is weak. Rows may omit the clone size; those that give it use once, few, many or a size class.

size	V	D	J	DNA	CDR3
few	TRBV25-1	TRBD2	TRBJ2-1	TGTGCCAGCAGTGAATATATTATCTCTAGCGGTTCCACCAATGAGCAGTTCTTC	CASSEYIISSGSTNEQFF
-	TRBV13	TRBD1	TRBJ1-1	TGTGCCAGCAGCACCCGACAGGGCTGGGGAATGAACACTGAAGCTTTCTTT	CASSTRQGWGMNTEAFF
-	TRBV19	-	TRBJ2-4	TGTGCCAGTAGTGCGCAACTCGGACAGCCTCTCGGCAAAAACATTCAGTACTTC	CASSAQLGQPLGKNIQYF
few	TRBV7-9	-	TRBJ2-5	TGTGCCAGCAGCTTAGCCGGGACCGTGGGGGAGACCCAGTACTTC	CASSLAGTVGETQYF
-	TRBV4-3	TRBD2	TRBJ2-3	TGCGCCAGCAGCCTAGCTAGCGGGAGCACAGATACGCAGTATTTT	CASSLASGSTDTQYF
few	TRBV9	-	TRBJ2-2	TGTGCCAGCAGCGTTGGTTGGATCGGGGAGCTGTTTTTT	CASSVGWIGELFF
few	TRBV7-2	TRBD2	TRBJ2-1	TGTGCCAGCAGCTTAGAACTAACTAGCGGGGGGTCCAATGAGCAGTTCTTC	CASSLELTSGGSNEQFF
-	TRBV7-9	-	TRBJ2-3	TGTGCCAGCAGCTTGTCCGGTAGCACAGATACGCAGTATTTT	CASSLSGSTDTQYF
-	TRBV28	-	TRBJ1-4	TGTGCCAGCAGTTTTACGGGGGGCCTCAATGAAAAACTGTTTTTT	CASSFTGGLNEKLFF
few	TRBV6-5	-	TRBJ1-2	TGTGCCAGCAGTTCAGCTGTCCGGGACACCAACTATGGCTACACCTTC	CASSSAVRDTNYGYTF
few	TRBV7-9	TRBD2	TRBJ2-1	TGTGCCAGCAGCTTAGGTTTAGCTAGCGGGAGTGACAATGAGCAGTTCTTC	CASSLGLASGSDNEQFF
-	TRBV6-5	TRBD1	TRBJ2-1	TGTGCCAGCAGTTACCAGACAGGGGGGAAACGGAATGAGCAGTTCTTC	CASSYQTGGKRNEQFF
few	TRBV6-6	TRBD1	TRBJ1-1	TGTGCCAGCAGTGCGACAGGGCCAGTGATGGCTTTCTTT	CASSATGPVMAFF
few	TRBV5-1	-	TRBJ2-2	TGCGCCAGCAGCTCAATCAGGGGCACCGGGGAGCTGTTTTTT	CASSSIRGTGELFF
few	TRBV10-3	TRBD1	TRBJ1-1	TGTGCCATCAGTGAAATGGCAGGGGGCATGAACACTGAAGCTTTCTTT	CAISEMAGGMNTEAFF
few	TRBV7-9	-	TRBJ1-1	TGTGCCAGCAGCCGGGACTTTGAAGCTTTCTTT	CASSRDFEAFF
few	TRBV29-1	TRBD1	TRBJ1-2	TGCAGCGCGAACAGGGGTAACTATGGCTACACCTTC	CSANRGNYGYTF
few	TRBV2	-	TRBJ2-4	TGTGCCAGCAGTGCGACAGCCGTGGCCAAAAACATTCAGTACTTC	CASSATAVAKNIQYF
few	TRBV7-2	-	TRBJ2-3	TGTGCCAGCAGCCCCTTCACAGATACGCAGTATTTT	CASSPFTDTQYF
-	TRBV30	-	TRBJ2-1	TGTGCCTGGAGTGTACGGCGCGGGCCCTACAATGAGCAGTTCTTC	CAWSVRRGPYNEQFF
-	TRBV5-4	-	TRBJ1-2	TGTGCCAGCAGCCCAGGACAGACCTATGGCTATGGCTACACCTTC	CASSPGQTYGYGYTF
few	TRBV7-9	TRBD1	TRBJ1-2	TGTGCCAGCAGCTCGACCGACAGGGTGTATGGCTACACCTTC	CASSSTDRVYGYTF
few	TRBV29-1	-	TRBJ1-1	TGCAGCGTGTCTTGGGGGGACACTGAAGCTTTCTTT	CSVSWGDTEAFF
few	TRBV5-6	-	TRBJ1-2	TGTGCCAGCAGCTTGGGACAGCGGAAGAGAGGCTACACCTTC	CASSLGQRKRGYTF
few	TRBV2	-	TRBJ1-3	TGTGCCAGCAGTGAGGTCTCTGGAAACACCATATATTTT	CASSEVSGNTIYF
few	TRBV30	-	TRBJ2-5	TGTGCCTGGAGTGCAGGTCCCTTGGGGGAGACCCAGTACTTC	CAWSAGPLGETQYF
-	TRBV29-1	-	TRBJ1-1	TGCAGCGTTGATAGGGGTAGTAACACTGAAGCTTTCTTT	CSVDRGSNTEAFF
few	TRBV28	-	TRBJ1-6	TGTGCCAGCAGTTTCAGGAATTCACCCCTCCACTTT	CASSFRNSPLHF